Following are 23 T cell receptor beta chains from one sample sequenced in a study of technical replicates of blood from a handful of donors. The protocol was immunoSEQ multiplex PCR, while the TCRdb copy is restricted to in-frame clones and leaves out a portion. The sample consists of about 64,000 clones, 70% to 90% of them appearing once. Sequenced material: PBMCs. The origin of the receptors is a human donor in good health. Some clones in this sample may be carry-over from other donors' samples.

This rearrangement joins TRBV4-1 to TRBJ2-7, with a possible D match to TRBD2 (5 bases). Trimming pared 0 bases from V and 3 bases from J, leaving 12 bases between. CDR1 and CDR2 from the germline V gene are MGHRA and YSYEKL. This CDR3 comprises 15 residues. The CDR3 sequence: CASSQDITGNYEQYF. The CDR3 DNA reads TGCGCCAGCAGCCAAGATATTACGGGAAACTACGAGCAGTACTTC.

This clone was detected ten times or more. The gene calls are TRBV7-9 and TRBJ1-6; TRBD1 agrees at 10 bases. The CDR3 is 15 amino acids. Trimming cost V 5 bases and J 11 bases; bases outside gene matches: 9. The germline V gene encodes CDR1 SEHNR and CDR2 FQNEAQ (reference sequence). CDR3 sequence: CASSADRGSYAPLHF. DNA for the CDR3: TGTGCCAGCAGCGCGGACAGGGGGTCTTATGCACCCCTCCACTTT.

V and J are TRBV29-1 and TRBJ1-2; D gene ambiguous. The CDR3 consists of 12 residues. The V and J ends lost 5 bases and 2 bases respectively, with 9 bases between them. The germline V gene has CDR1 SQVTM and CDR2 ANQGSEA. The CDR3 is CSVHLPNYGYTF. For the CDR3, the DNA is TGCAGCGTTCATCTACCGAACTATGGCTACACCTTC.

A few counts support this clone. The rearrangement links TRBV11-2 to TRBJ2-5; D is ambiguous. Trimming pared 2 bases from V and 2 bases from J, leaving 6 bases between. Germline loops: CDR1 SGHAT, CDR2 FQNNGV. This CDR3 contains 13 residues. Written as DNA, the CDR3 is TGTGCCAGCAGCTTATGGCGGCAAGAGACCCAGTACTTC. It specifies CASSLWRQETQYF. Full variable domain (remainder filled in from reference TRBV11-2 and TRBJ2-5): EAGVAQSPRYKIIEKRQSVAFWCNPISGHATLYWYQQILGQGPKLLIQFQNNGVVDDSQLPKDRFSAERLKGVDSTLKIQPAKLEDSAVYLCASSLWRQETQYFGPGTRLLVL.

This sequence joins TRBV29-1 and TRBJ2-5, with TRBD1 matching 7 bases. The CDR3 consists of 12 residues. V trimming: 7 bases; J trimming: 5 bases; junction bases outside the gene matches: 7. Germline-derived CDR1 and CDR2 are SQVTM and ANQGSEA. The CDR3: CSGRTGEETQYF. The CDR3 DNA sequence: TGCAGCGGTCGAACAGGGGAGGAGACCCAGTACTTC.

This chain connects TRBV5-1 to TRBJ2-5, with a tentative D call TRBD1 (6 bases). The CDR3 is 16 residues long. Between the trimmed V and J ends, which lost 6 bases and 3 bases, there was a span of 21 bases. The V gene's germline CDR1 is SGHRS and CDR2 YFSETQ. The CDR3 coding sequence is TGCGCCAGCAACAGGGCGGAGCACGCCTCTAAAGAGACCCAGTACTTC. Translation gives CASNRAEHASKETQYF.

The chain employs TRBV5-4 and TRBJ1-1; 7 nucleotides match TRBD1. Germline trimming cut 3 bases from V and 4 bases from J; bases unmatched to any gene: 12. This CDR3 is 16 amino acids long. CDR1 and CDR2 (germline): SGHNT, YYREEE (reference sequence). The CDR3 region has the DNA TGTGCCAGCAGCTGGACAGGTCGGGGCGCGGGCACTGAAGCTTTCTTT. This sequence encodes CASSWTGRGAGTEAFF.

This chain joins TRBV7-6 and TRBJ2-2, with D tentatively TRBD2 (5 bases). V was pared by 1 base and J by 5 bases, with 11 bases between. CDR1 is SGHVS and CDR2 is FNYEAQ in the germline V gene. The CDR3 runs 15 residues. This chain's CDR3 is CASSLEPSQTGELFF. The CDR3 bases are TGTGCCAGCAGCTTAGAGCCTAGCCAAACCGGGGAGCTGTTTTTT.

The chain links TRBV6-5 to TRBJ2-5, with D maybe TRBD1 (5 bases). The germline V and J ends were trimmed by 2 bases and 1 base, with 8 bases remaining between them. Germline V gene data show CDR1 as MNHEY and CDR2 as SVGAGI. This CDR3 contains 14 residues. The CDR3: CASSYRQGQETQYF. CDR3 sequence (DNA): TGTGCCAGCAGTTACCGGCAGGGCCAAGAGACCCAGTACTTC.

V usage is TRBV9 and J usage is TRBJ2-5; 11 positions agree with TRBD1. J was trimmed by 4 bases and V by 4 bases; bases with no gene match: 3. Germline V gene lookup returns CDR1 SGDLS and CDR2 YYNGEE. The CDR3 consists of 14 residues. The CDR3 bases are TGTGCCAGCAGCCCCGGGACAGGGGGAGAGACCCAGTACTTC. Translation gives CASSPGTGGETQYF.

This sequence joins TRBV11-3 and TRBJ2-5, with 7 bases that match TRBD2. CDR3 length equals 15 residues. Germline values: CDR1 SGHNT, CDR2 YENEEA. V trimming: 5 bases; J trimming: 3 bases; junction bases outside the gene matches: 9. The CDR3 bases are TGTGCCAGCAGCCCGGGACTATCCTCAGAAGAGACCCAGTACTTC. It encodes CASSPGLSSEETQYF.

A few counts support this clone. The chain uses TRBV18 and TRBJ1-1, with 8 bases matching TRBD1. After removal of 4 bases from V and 1 base from J, the junction contained 5 bases not matched to a gene. CDR3 length: 15 residues. The germline V gene encodes CDR1 KGHSH and CDR2 LQKENI. The CDR3 bases are TGTGCCAGCTCACTCGACGACAGGGGGAACACTGAAGCTTTCTTT. It specifies CASSLDDRGNTEAFF.

This clone has just one count. This chain links TRBV4-1 with TRBJ1-2; D is perhaps TRBD1 (6 bases). Trimming shortened V by 1 base and J by 4 bases, and 13 bases separated the two germline ends. CDR3 length equals 15 residues. Germline loops: CDR1 MGHRA, CDR2 YSYEKL. This CDR3 is CASSQVPGAIYGYTF. CDR3 nucleotides: TGCGCCAGCAGCCAAGTCCCAGGGGCGATCTATGGCTACACCTTC.

This chain links TRBV9 with TRBJ1-4; D gene uncertain. The CDR3 is 15 amino acids. CDR1 and CDR2 (germline): SGDLS, YYNGEE. V shed 4 bases and J shed 3 bases, with 13 bases lying between them. In DNA form, the CDR3 reads TGTGCCAGCAGCCCCTCTGCCGGGTCTAATGAAAAACTGTTTTTT. Amino acids: CASSPSAGSNEKLFF. Complete variable domain (other parts from reference TRBV9 and TRBJ1-4): DSGVTQTPKHLITATGQRVTLRCSPRSGDLSVYWYQQSLDQGLQFLIQYYNGEERAKGNILERFSAQQFPDLHSELNLSSLELGDSALYFCASSPSAGSNEKLFFGSGTQLSVL.

The chain has TRBV29-1 and TRBJ2-3; a possible D gene is TRBD1 (6 bases). The V gene lost 4 bases and the J gene lost 2 bases, with 16 bases spanning the gap. CDR3 size: 15 residues. From germline, CDR1 is SQVTM and CDR2 ANQGSEA. CDR3 in DNA: TGCAGCGTTGTTGGCAGGGGCGACCACACAGATACGCAGTATTTT. This codes for CSVVGRGDHTDTQYF.

The gene calls are TRBV6-5 and TRBJ2-3; 8 bases fit TRBD2. This CDR3 comprises 14 residues. V dropped 8 bases and J dropped 4; count of bases not matched to a gene: 8. Per germline, CDR1 MNHEY and CDR2 SVGAGI. The DNA of the CDR3 is TGTGCCAGCCGGCCGAGCGGGAGTTCAGATACGCAGTATTTT. Translated, it gives CASRPSGSSDTQYF.

In this sample, this clone turned up once. CDR3 bases: TGTGCCAGCAGCTGGGGACTAGCGGGGGGGAAGAGGGCCAAAAACATTCAGTACTTC. It specifies CASSWGLAGGKRAKNIQYF. The V and J genes are TRBV7-2 and TRBJ2-4, with 16 positions matching TRBD2. Germline lookup yields CDR1 SGHTA and CDR2 FQGNSA. With V trimmed by 4 bases and J by 1 base, 7 bases remained unmatched. The CDR3 is 19 residues long.

CDR3 region: CASTATSGLAGQTQYF. In DNA, the CDR3 is TGTGCCAGCACCGCCACATCGGGACTAGCGGGGCAGACCCAGTACTTC. The gene calls are TRBV27 and TRBJ2-5, with 13 bases that match TRBD2. The V gene end was trimmed by 7 bases and the J gene end by 6 bases; junction bases not matched to a gene: 11. Germline lookup yields CDR1 MNHEY and CDR2 SMNVEV (reference sequence). CDR3 size: 16 residues.

The chain recombines TRBV7-2 with TRBJ2-3, with 8 bases lining up with TRBD1. Germline trimming cut 5 bases from V and 0 bases from J; bases unmatched to any gene: 7. This CDR3 region has 16 residues. Germline CDR1 reads SGHTA; CDR2 reads FQGNSA. The CDR3 protein is CASSDRTGGSTDTQYF. In DNA, the CDR3 is TGTGCCAGCAGCGATAGAACAGGGGGGAGCACAGATACGCAGTATTTT.

The table lists this clone with a count of one. This sequence joins TRBV9 and TRBJ1-2; TRBD1 aligns across 7 bases. Germline CDR1 SGDLS, CDR2 YYNGEE. After removal of 3 bases from V and 4 bases from J, the junction contained 6 bases not matched to a gene. The CDR3 spans 14 residues. CDR3 amino acids: CASSANPGGYGYTF. The DNA for the CDR3 is TGTGCCAGCAGCGCCAATCCAGGGGGCTATGGCTACACCTTC.

The J gene is TRBJ2-7, the V gene TRBV5-1; TRBD1 aligns across 7 bases. Germline CDR1 and CDR2: SGHRS and YFSETQ. Trimming cost V 0 bases and J 4 bases; bases outside gene matches: 7. This CDR3 contains 15 residues. In DNA, the CDR3 is TGCGCCAGCAGCTTGGACCCGGGACAGAGATACGAGCAGTACTTC. Encoded protein: CASSLDPGQRYEQYF.

This clone was seen more than once but under ten times. V is TRBV2 and J is TRBJ1-2; D is possibly TRBD1 (6 bases). The CDR3 runs to 15 residues. The germline CDR1 and CDR2 sequences are SNHLY and FYNNEI. V lost 11 bases and J 3 bases, leaving 22 bases between the germline ends. CDR3 sequence (DNA): TGTGCCTCCAGACTCACAGGGCCGATGCACTATGGCTACACCTTC. Translation gives CASRLTGPMHYGYTF.

The chain couples TRBV7-2 to TRBJ2-1; 10 bases line up with TRBD1. Germline assignment: CDR1 SGHTA and CDR2 FQGNSA. The CDR3 totals 17 residues. The V and J ends lost 1 base and 6 bases, in that order; junction bases with no gene match: 9. CDR3 coding DNA: TGTGCCAGCAGCTTAGGCGCCGGGACAGGGGCCCGCAATGAGCAGTTCTTC. It is translated as CASSLGAGTGARNEQFF.